The 28 T cell receptor beta chains given below trace back to one sample, sequenced in a study of blood T cell repertoires in COVID-19. Some clones are missing from TCRdb's copy, which holds only in-frame ones; the method was immunoSEQ multiplex PCR. The sample lists roughly 140,000 clones, 65% to 85% occurring once. The source material was PBMCs or T cells enriched from blood (not recorded which). Every receptor here comes from a woman aged 45-59 years who had been exposed to COVID-19.

The genes are TRBV10-3 and TRBJ2-7; D remains ambiguous. The CDR3 covers 13 residues. CDR1 ENHRY and CDR2 SYGVKD come from the germline V gene. Deletions cut 6 bases from V and 1 base from J, with 10 bases between. The CDR3 DNA is TGTGCCATCAGCCGACACGATTCCTACGAGCAGTACTTC. Protein sequence: CAISRHDSYEQYF.

This chain links TRBV7-2 with TRBJ2-5; 7 bases are a match to TRBD2. The CDR3 sequence is 14 residues long. The V gene's germline CDR1 is SGHTA and CDR2 FQGNSA. The V segment lost 4 bases and the J segment 2 bases; nucleotides outside the gene matches: 4. CDR3 nucleotide sequence: TGTGCCAGCAGCTACCAGCGGGGTCAAGAGACCCAGTACTTC. Its translation is CASSYQRGQETQYF.

The chain employs TRBV28 and TRBJ1-6, with TRBD1 matching over 9 bases. V shed 6 bases, J shed 4 bases, and the junction held 4 bases outside the gene matches. Per the germline V gene, CDR1 is MDHEN and CDR2 is SYDVKM. This CDR3 has 15 amino acids. The CDR3 loop is CASRGQGQYNSPLHF. Written as DNA, the CDR3 is TGTGCCAGCAGGGGACAGGGCCAATATAATTCACCCCTCCACTTT.

This clone was seen many times. J is TRBJ2-1 and V is TRBV6-6, with D tentatively TRBD1 (6 bases). The CDR3 contains 13 residues. The germline CDR1 and CDR2 sequences are MNHNY and SVGAGI (reference sequence). V gave up 4 bases and J gave up 7 bases, with 11 bases separating them. The CDR3 nucleotides are TGTGCCAGCAGTTCGCAGGGGTGGAATGAGCAGTTCTTC. It encodes CASSSQGWNEQFF.

There are a few counts of this clone. The chain employs TRBV18 and TRBJ1-1; 8 bases agree with TRBD1. Germline V gene lookup returns CDR1 KGHSH and CDR2 LQKENI. This CDR3 has 17 residues. The J segment lost 0 bases and the V segment lost 3 bases, leaving 9 bases of the junction unmatched. DNA for the CDR3: TGTGCCAGCTCACCTTCGACAGGGGTACTTATGAACACTGAAGCTTTCTTT. The encoded protein is CASSPSTGVLMNTEAFF.

A single count supports this clone. This chain joins TRBV15 and TRBJ1-5; tentative D call: TRBD1 (5 bases). The CDR3 is 14 amino acids. V was pared by 0 bases and J by 7 bases, with 10 bases between. The V gene's germline CDR1 is LNHNV and CDR2 YYDKDF (reference sequence). The CDR3 reads CATSRDRVEQPQHF. CDR3 DNA: TGTGCCACCAGCAGAGACAGGGTGGAACAGCCCCAGCATTTT.

This clone appeared a few times. This chain links TRBV27 with TRBJ1-1, with D perhaps TRBD1 (6 bases). Germline-derived CDR1 and CDR2 are MNHEY and SMNVEV (reference sequence). CDR3 size: 14 residues. Deletions cut 3 bases from V and 5 bases from J, with 13 bases between. CDR3 sequence (DNA): TGTGCCAGCAGTTTTAGCCGAAGGGGGACTGAAGCTTTCTTT. Translation: CASSFSRRGTEAFF.

This chain joins TRBV5-1 and TRBJ2-7; 8 positions match TRBD2. CDR3 length equals 14 residues. Germline CDR1 reads SGHRS; CDR2 reads YFSETQ. J lost 1 base, V lost 4 bases, and 4 bases had no gene match. The CDR3 here is CASSPTGGSYEQYF. DNA for the CDR3: TGCGCCAGCAGCCCTACGGGGGGGTCCTACGAGCAGTACTTC.

V is TRBV6-2 or TRBV6-3 and J is TRBJ1-1; D gene unclear. The germline V gene encodes CDR1 MNHEY and CDR2 SVGEGT. The CDR3 totals 15 residues. V lost 5 bases and J 0 bases, leaving 13 bases between the germline ends. The CDR3 nucleotides are TGTGCCAGCAGTCCCCCTATACAGTTGAACACTGAAGCTTTCTTT. Protein product: CASSPPIQLNTEAFF.

This clone was observed a handful of times. The CDR3 loop reads CASSPGTVNYGYTF. For the CDR3, the DNA is TGTGCCAGCAGCCCCGGGACAGTTAACTATGGCTACACCTTC. The chain links TRBV7-8 to TRBJ1-2; 7 bases match TRBD1. CDR1 and CDR2 (germline): SGHVS, FQNEAQ. Trimming removed 5 bases from V and 1 base from J; junction bases left unmatched: 4. This CDR3 region has 14 residues.

The table lists this clone with a few counts. The V call is TRBV4-3, the J call TRBJ1-2; D uncertain. Trimming left V 0 bases short and J 8 bases short, with 13 bases between. CDR3 length: 14 amino acids. The germline V gene encodes CDR1 LGHNA and CDR2 YSLEER. CDR3 nucleotide sequence: TGCGCCAGCAGCCAAGACCTTAACACCAAGGGCTACACCTTC. It codes for CASSQDLNTKGYTF.

The V call is TRBV18, the J call TRBJ2-3; D possibly corresponds to TRBD1 (6 bases). With 4 bases removed from V and 0 bases from J, the gap between germline ends came to 23 bases. The CDR3 consists of 19 residues. Germline V gene sequence: CDR1 KGHSH, CDR2 LQKENI. This CDR3 is CASSQTTAPTGHSTDTQYF. The DNA of the CDR3 is TGTGCCAGCTCACAAACCACCGCACCCACGGGACACAGCACAGATACGCAGTATTTT.

J is TRBJ2-1 and V is TRBV9, with a tentative D call TRBD1 (5 bases). Trimming took 0 bases from V and 9 from J, leaving 13 bases between them. The CDR3 covers 14 residues. Germline values: CDR1 SGDLS, CDR2 YYNGEE. The chain's CDR3 is CASSVAPQGVEQFF. CDR3 DNA: TGTGCCAGCAGCGTAGCCCCCCAAGGGGTTGAGCAGTTCTTC.

In this sample, this clone turned up a few times. Other nucleotide sequences in the sample specify the same CDR3. V and J are TRBV5-4 and TRBJ2-1, with TRBD2 as a possible D gene (6 bases). V lost 0 bases to trimming and J lost 4 bases, with 11 bases between them. The germline gives CDR1 SGHNT, CDR2 YYREEE (reference sequence). This CDR3 region has 15 residues. The chain's CDR3 is CASSLAETRYNEQFF. The CDR3 DNA sequence: TGTGCCAGCAGCTTGGCCGAGACTAGGTACAATGAGCAGTTCTTC.

The chain recombines TRBV19 with TRBJ1-2, with a tentative D call TRBD1 (6 bases). V was clipped by 7 bases and J by 8 bases, with 20 bases between them. The CDR3 spans 14 residues. Germline V CDR1 and CDR2: LNHDA, SQIVND (reference sequence). The CDR3 loop reads CASMSRGAFGGYTF. The CDR3 DNA follows: TGTGCCAGTATGTCCCGGGGGGCCTTTGGGGGCTACACCTTC.

This chain links TRBV7-2 with TRBJ2-1, with 8 bases that match TRBD2. CDR1 is SGHTA and CDR2 is FQGNSA in the germline V gene. V shed 3 bases and J 7 bases; nucleotides not matched to a gene: 8. This CDR3 comprises 15 residues. The CDR3 nucleotides read TGTGCCAGCAGCTTGCTGAGCGGGAGTGCAAATGAGCAGTTCTTC. Translation: CASSLLSGSANEQFF.

The gene calls are TRBV18 and TRBJ1-2; 9 nucleotides match TRBD1. The CDR3 consists of 13 residues. V lost 5 bases to trimming and J lost 10 bases; unmatched junction nucleotides: 8. CDR1 is KGHSH, CDR2 LQKENI, per germline. The CDR3 protein is CASSSGTGSTYTF. CDR3 DNA: TGTGCCAGCTCATCTGGGACAGGGTCTACCTACACCTTC. The full variable domain, completed using reference TRBV18 and TRBJ1-2, is NAGVMQNPRHLVRRRGQEARLRCSPMKGHSHVYWYRQLPEEGLKFMVYLQKENIIDESGMPKERFSAEFPKEGPSILRIQQVVRGDSAAYFCASSSGTGSTYTFGSGTRLTVV.

This chain links TRBV7-9 with TRBJ2-4; D is perhaps TRBD2 (6 bases). CDR3 length: 15 residues. Germline V gene data show CDR1 as SEHNR and CDR2 as FQNEAQ (reference sequence). V was cut by 0 bases and J by 9 bases, with 15 bases left in between. For the CDR3, the DNA is TGTGCCAGCAGCTTAGCGGGGCGGGACGTGGGCATTCAGTACTTC. It translates to CASSLAGRDVGIQYF.

The V call is TRBV6-6, the J call TRBJ1-2; 9 bases match TRBD1. The CDR3 runs to 13 residues. Looked up from germline, CDR1 is MNHNY and CDR2 is SVGAGI (reference sequence). The V segment lost 6 bases and the J segment 6 bases; nucleotides outside the gene matches: 5. For the CDR3, the DNA is TGTGCCAGCAGCAACAGGGGGCTAGATGGCTACACCTTC. Its translation: CASSNRGLDGYTF.

The V gene is TRBV10-3, the J gene TRBJ1-2; 10 nucleotides align to TRBD1. Germline-derived CDR1 and CDR2 are ENHRY and SYGVKD. The trim removed 2 bases at V and 5 bases at J, leaving 2 bases unmatched. The CDR3 extends over 14 amino acids. The CDR3 here is CAISERQGAYGYTF. The CDR3 region has the DNA TGTGCCATCAGTGAGAGACAGGGGGCATATGGCTACACCTTC.

The chain combines TRBV27 with TRBJ1-3; 9 bases map to TRBD1. Germline CDR1 reads MNHEY; CDR2 reads SMNVEV (reference sequence). The CDR3 is made up of 16 amino acids. V shed 4 bases, J shed 0 bases, and the junction held 4 bases outside the gene matches. In nucleotides, the CDR3 is TGTGCCAGCAGTTCGGGACAGGGATTCTCTGGAAACACCATATATTTT. This gives the protein CASSSGQGFSGNTIYF.

V gene TRBV29-1 combines with J gene TRBJ1-2, with D possibly matching TRBD1 (6 bases). The CDR3 runs to 14 residues. Germline V CDR1 and CDR2: SQVTM, ANQGSEA. V shed 1 base and J shed 4 bases, with 13 bases lying between them. Here the CDR3 reads CSVEAAGGGYGYTF. The CDR3 coding sequence is TGCAGCGTTGAAGCGGCGGGGGGCGGCTATGGCTACACCTTC.

This chain links TRBV7-9 with TRBJ2-2, with D maybe TRBD2 (5 bases). Trimming removed 1 base from V and 6 bases from J, with 9 bases in between. The CDR3 is 14 amino acids. CDR1 SEHNR and CDR2 FQNEAQ come from the germline V gene (reference sequence). The CDR3 DNA reads as TGTGCCAGCAGCTTAGTTGGGCGGGCCGGGGAGCTGTTTTTT. Its protein is CASSLVGRAGELFF.

This clone has more than one count but fewer than ten. The V call is TRBV5-1, the J call TRBJ2-2; D gene uncertain. Germline V CDR1 and CDR2: SGHRS, YFSETQ. V dropped 2 bases and J dropped 3 bases, with 8 bases sitting between them. The CDR3 contains 14 residues. CDR3: CASSFEAHTGELFF. As DNA, the CDR3 is TGCGCCAGCAGCTTTGAGGCCCACACCGGGGAGCTGTTTTTT.

This clone was observed a handful of times. V gene TRBV3-1 (or the pseudogene TRBV3-2) combines with J gene TRBJ1-6; TRBD1 matches 7 bases. Germline V gene data show CDR1 as LGHDT and CDR2 as YNNKEL (reference sequence). There are 15 residues in the CDR3. Germline trimming cut 7 bases from V and 1 base from J; bases unmatched to any gene: 4. The DNA for the CDR3 is TGTGCCAGCAAAGACAGGGCATCCTATAATTCACCCCTCCACTTT. Translated: CASKDRASYNSPLHF.

This clone has only one observation. V usage is TRBV28 and J usage is TRBJ2-5, with TRBD2 matching over 7 bases. With 5 bases clipped from V and 3 bases from J, the junction kept 3 bases outside the gene matches. Germline V lookup: CDR1 MDHEN, CDR2 SYDVKM. The CDR3 extends over 13 amino acids. The CDR3 is CASSTLAKETQYF. CDR3 in DNA: TGTGCCAGCAGTACACTAGCGAAAGAGACCCAGTACTTC.

The chain links TRBV7-2 to TRBJ2-7, with D perhaps matching TRBD2 (6 bases). The V and J ends lost 1 base and 9 bases respectively, with 10 bases between them. Germline values: CDR1 SGHTA, CDR2 FQGNSA. CDR3 size: 12 residues. This CDR3 reads CASSLGREGQYF. In nucleotides, the CDR3 is TGTGCCAGCAGCTTAGGGAGGGAAGGGCAGTACTTC.

The CDR3, as DNA: TGTGCCAGCAGCCACGACAGGGGGATCAGCTACACCTTC. Its protein is CASSHDRGISYTF. The chain links TRBV12-3 or TRBV12-4 to TRBJ1-2; 9 bases are a match to TRBD1. The CDR3 extends over 13 amino acids. The trim removed 6 bases at V and 9 bases at J, leaving 8 bases unmatched.